This T cell receptor (beta chain) derives from a study of blood T cell repertoires in COVID-19. The V and J ends lost 3 bases and 8 bases respectively, with 19 bases between them. The CDR3 spans 14 residues. CDR1 is SQVTM, CDR2 ANQGSEA, per germline. TCRdb's table, derived via immunoSEQ multiplex PCR, lists solely in-frame clones and lacks some. The sample holds over 70,000 clones, approximately 81% seen once. The TCR sequence derives from a man aged 55-75 years with COVID-19, enrolled during active disease. Sequencing was performed on peripheral blood. This rearrangement joins TRBV29-1 to TRBJ1-2; D unclear. The CDR3 loop reads CSVDFTGLGIGYTF. The CDR3 region has the DNA TGCAGCGTTGATTTCACGGGCCTCGGGATAGGCTACACCTTC.